The present entry profiles one T cell receptor beta chain with its context. Only in-frame clones appear in the TCRdb table, and some are missing; sequencing was by immunoSEQ multiplex PCR. The sample consists of over 200,000 clones, around 91% of them appearing once. The data are from a study of cytomegalovirus exposure and HLA in healthy donors. Trimming took off 8 bases at V and 4 bases at J, with 9 bases between the two ends. There are 12 residues in the CDR3. Germline values: CDR1 SGHVS, CDR2 FQNEAQ. The rearrangement uses TRBV7-8 and TRBJ1-3; D is unclear. Input material: PBMCs. This sequence was found in a woman under 30 in good health and CMV-seronegative. CDR3 in amino acids: CASSGSGNTIYF. CDR3 DNA: TGTGCCAGCTCGGGATCCGGAAACACCATATATTTT.